One sample yielded the 6 T cell receptor beta chains listed below, sequenced in a study of blood T cell repertoires in COVID-19. The table came from immunoSEQ multiplex PCR; TCRdb's copy has only in-frame clones and leaves some out. This table has around 200,000 clones, 80% to 85% appearing once. The sequenced sample consisted of peripheral blood. The receptors shown here come from a woman older than 75 with active or convalescent COVID-19.

This sequence joins TRBV20-1 and TRBJ2-1; the match to TRBD1 covers 7 bases. Germline V gives CDR1 DFQATT, CDR2 SNEGSKA (reference sequence). The CDR3 runs to 11 residues. The V segment lost 6 bases and the J segment 9 bases; nucleotides outside the gene matches: 5. Here the CDR3 reads CSAAGTVEQFF. The CDR3 DNA is TGCAGTGCCGCCGGGACAGTTGAGCAGTTCTTC.

In DNA, the CDR3 is TGTGCCAGCAGTGGACGGTTAGCGGGGGCCCGGGAGGTTGGTACGCAGTATTTT. It translates to CASSGRLAGAREVGTQYF. The chain combines TRBV2 with TRBJ2-3; TRBD2 agrees at 9 bases. V dropped 4 bases and J dropped 8; count of bases not matched to a gene: 19. The CDR3 extends over 18 amino acids. CDR1 and CDR2 (germline): SNHLY, FYNNEI.

The V gene is TRBV20-1, the J gene TRBJ1-1; 7 nucleotides line up with TRBD1. V trimming: 5 bases; J trimming: 5 bases; junction bases outside the gene matches: 2. This CDR3 is built from 11 residues. Looked up from germline, CDR1 is DFQATT and CDR2 is SNEGSKA (reference sequence). CDR3 DNA sequence: TGCAGTGCTTTCAGGGGGACTGAAGCTTTCTTT. It codes for CSAFRGTEAFF.

This chain connects TRBV4-1 to TRBJ2-3; 8 nucleotides agree with TRBD2. The V and J ends lost 4 bases and 4 bases, in that order; junction bases with no gene match: 7. The CDR3 is 15 residues long. Looked up from germline, CDR1 is MGHRA and CDR2 is YSYEKL. CDR3 sequence: CASSPLGLAADTQYF. The CDR3 DNA is TGCGCCAGCAGCCCTCTCGGACTAGCAGCAGATACGCAGTATTTT.

The J gene is TRBJ1-5, the V gene TRBV9, with D unclear. Germline loops: CDR1 SGDLS, CDR2 YYNGEE. The CDR3 runs to 14 residues. Trimming took 0 bases from V and 6 from J, leaving 10 bases between them. Here the CDR3 reads CASSVAAGGQPQHF. The CDR3 DNA reads as TGTGCCAGCAGCGTAGCGGCAGGAGGTCAGCCCCAGCATTTT.

The chain combines TRBV23-1 with TRBJ2-1; 15 bases map to TRBD2. TRBV23-1 is treated as an ORF (open reading frame) with a function not yet certain. Trimming took 7 bases from V and 5 from J; bases not matched to a gene: 18. The CDR3 covers 20 residues. CDR3 DNA: TGCGCCAGCACCTGGGAGACGGGACTAGCGGGAGGCCCGCCACACAATGAGCAGTTCTTC. Translation gives CASTWETGLAGGPPHNEQFF.